This record concerns one T cell receptor (beta chain) sequence. Its specific antigen is unknown. No base-level quality is on record; no much larger clone is a single base apart. The data were taken from a study of T cell responses to AZD1222 COVID-19 vaccine (dated by TCRdb to about 2021). Some background on the complete study: A total of 230 to 250 trial participants underwent TCR sequencing, of whom 200 to 220 received two doses of AZD1222 and some 26 received two doses of the MenACWY control vaccine. Enrollment into the trials was organized by age into subgroups of 18-55, 56-69 and 70-plus years, and those subgroups contained roughly 150, 30 and 60 TCR-sequenced participants, respectively. Study-wide findings and limitations: Spike-specific TCR breadth and depth rose significantly after two AZD1222 doses compared with day 0 and with MenACWY recipients. Only a handful of AZD1222 recipients were SARS-CoV-2 seropositive at baseline, limiting conclusions about previously exposed vaccinees. The whole spike protein was spanned by vaccine-associated CD4 TCRs, and dominant responses were seen in regions 160-218 and 743-854. Participants were mostly white British and included more females than males, and it was suggested by the authors that clonal diversity may have been underestimated. In the small 56-69-year group, the increase in depth fell short of significance, most likely because of low power. Nearly half of unique spike-specific TCRs reportedly recognized epitopes outside regions mutated in the B.1.351 and B.1.1.7 variants. Because no day 14 peak-response samples were available, repertoires were characterized only after the peak T cell response.

The CDR3 regions of human TCRbeta chains were subjected to immunosequencing. As for the authors' bioinformatics: Repertoire TCRs were checked for matches against a reference library of SARS-CoV-2-specific TCRs that had been generated using the MIRA antigen-specificity platform. Breadth was defined as the fraction of unique TCRs that were SARS-CoV-2-associated. Depth was defined as the fraction of total T cells that were SARS-CoV-2-associated. Each spike-specific TCR was assigned to its reactive spike region and to a CD4 or CD8 class using the MIRA data. Log10-transformed breadth and depth values were compared by one-way ANOVA with Sidak's multiple comparisons tests. TCRdb limited this immuneACCESS table to in-frame rearrangements with V and J called. A share of clones is missing; checked studies link under half to unresolved V genes, and the rest is unexplained. V and J calls and clone size come straight from that table; D and trimming were deduced from the DNA. Across this sample there are 95,000 to 100,000 clones, with 88% seen only once. Approximately 15% of the sample is taken by the ten largest.

The CDR3, cysteine through phenylalanine, is 14 amino acids long. The CDR3 DNA has 42 bases and is translated from base 1. V and J lose 6 bases and 4 bases, and a span of 16 bases separates them. Per the germline V gene, MDHEN is the CDR1 and SYDVKM is the CDR2. The meaning of the sample's time point label: about 28 days (+/-7) after the second vaccine dose. Because spike-specific TCR depth and breadth did not differ between the two schedules, AZD1222 recipients who got a second dose at roughly 4 weeks were pooled with those who got a second dose at roughly 12 weeks. Vaccinee samples were obtained from the UK trials COV001 and COV002, which included a single-blind randomized controlled phase 2/3 trial of AZD1222 (ChAdOx1 nCoV-19) in healthy adults. Trial participant PBMC samples were collected at day 0 and day 28 after the second dose for TCRbeta chain sequencing.

The receptor was derived from an adult who received the AZD1222 COVID-19 vaccine. Sequenced material: peripheral blood, taken 28 days after the second AZD1222 dose. Rearrangement joined TRBV28 to TRBJ2-7; no D gene can be assigned with confidence. The DNA sequence is as follows: TGTGCCAGCAGGGTATCCGGCTCGAAATACGAGCAGTACTTC. This sequence encodes CASRVSGSKYEQYF.